This paragraph reports one T cell receptor beta chain. At one of its ends the junction is not consistent with the germline gene, which may arise from a read error. The record originates from a study of cytomegalovirus exposure and HLA in healthy donors. The study ran its PCR with 60 Vbeta and 13 Jbeta primers. Assay used: immunoSEQ multiplex PCR; TCRdb lists only in-frame clones, some missing. The table shows about 140,000 clones, with more than 75% occurring only once. This CDR3 region has 13 residues. Germline-derived CDR1 and CDR2 are MDHEN and SYDVKM. Sequencing input: PBMCs. This TCR derives from a female donor in good health and CMV-seronegative. The V call is TRBV28, the J call TRBJ1-2; 12 bases map to TRBD1. The CDR3 DNA reads TGTGCCAGCAGGGGACAGGGGGCGCGAGGCTACCCCTTC. Protein: CASRGQGARGYPF.